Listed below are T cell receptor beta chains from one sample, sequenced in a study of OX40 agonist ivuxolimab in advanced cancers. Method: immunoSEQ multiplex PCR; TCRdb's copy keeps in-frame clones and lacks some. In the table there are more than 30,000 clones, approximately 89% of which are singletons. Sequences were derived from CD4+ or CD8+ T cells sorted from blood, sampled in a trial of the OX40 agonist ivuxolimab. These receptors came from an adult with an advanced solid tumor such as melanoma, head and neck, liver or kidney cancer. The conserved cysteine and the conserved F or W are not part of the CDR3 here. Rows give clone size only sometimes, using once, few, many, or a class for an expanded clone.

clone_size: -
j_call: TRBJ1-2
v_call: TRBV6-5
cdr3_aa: ASRAGQDRYYGYT

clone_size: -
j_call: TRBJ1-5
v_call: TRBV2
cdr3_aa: ASSVAGGEQPQH

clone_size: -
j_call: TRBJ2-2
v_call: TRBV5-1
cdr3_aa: ASAEEVGLAGENTGELF

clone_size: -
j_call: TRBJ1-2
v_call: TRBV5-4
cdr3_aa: ASSWAGEGGYT

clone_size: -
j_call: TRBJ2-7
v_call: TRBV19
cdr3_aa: ASSIGLGAYEQY

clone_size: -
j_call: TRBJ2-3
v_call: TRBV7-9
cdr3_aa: ASSLALVSDTQY

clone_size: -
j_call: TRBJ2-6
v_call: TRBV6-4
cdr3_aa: ASSELSLSSGANVLT

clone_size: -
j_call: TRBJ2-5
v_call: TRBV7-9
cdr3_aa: ASSLVGGLFGETQY

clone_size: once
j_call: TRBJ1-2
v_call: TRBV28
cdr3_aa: ASSLYEGIYGYT

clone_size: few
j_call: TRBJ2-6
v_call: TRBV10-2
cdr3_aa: ASIRGAPGAGANVLT

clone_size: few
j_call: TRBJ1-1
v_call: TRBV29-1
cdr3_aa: SVERDRDTEAF

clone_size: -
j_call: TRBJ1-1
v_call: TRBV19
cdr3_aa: ASKRQGLLNTEAF

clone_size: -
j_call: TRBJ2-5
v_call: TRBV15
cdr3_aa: ATSRPDEKTQY

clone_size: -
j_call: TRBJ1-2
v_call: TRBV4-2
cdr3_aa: ASSQDYTDNRGYT

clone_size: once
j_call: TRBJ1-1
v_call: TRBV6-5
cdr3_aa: ASSPPQGGAF

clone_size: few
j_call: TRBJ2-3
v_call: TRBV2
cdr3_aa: ASSGFVGYTDTQY

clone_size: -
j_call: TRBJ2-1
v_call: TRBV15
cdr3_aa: ATSRDSSLYNEQF

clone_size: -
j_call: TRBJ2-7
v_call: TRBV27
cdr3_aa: ASRGASPTGAYEQY

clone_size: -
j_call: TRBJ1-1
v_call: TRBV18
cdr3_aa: ASSPLGSLNTEAF

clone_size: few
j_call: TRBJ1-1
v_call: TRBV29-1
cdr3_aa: SVAQLKSAGRNTEAF

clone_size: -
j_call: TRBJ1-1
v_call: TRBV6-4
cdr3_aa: ASSATGNTEAF

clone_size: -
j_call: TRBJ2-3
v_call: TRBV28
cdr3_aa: ASSVISGTTDTQY

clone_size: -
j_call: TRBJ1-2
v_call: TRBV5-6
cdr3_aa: ASSIYGQGYGYT

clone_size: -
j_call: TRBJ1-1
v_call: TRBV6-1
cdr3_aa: ASSGRMGTGGGTEAF

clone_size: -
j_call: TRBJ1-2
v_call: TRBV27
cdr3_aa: ASRDRVYYGYT

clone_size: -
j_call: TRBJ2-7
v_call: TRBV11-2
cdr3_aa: ASSLALTSGEQY

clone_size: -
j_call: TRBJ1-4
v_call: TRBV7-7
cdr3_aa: ASSPQGNEKLF

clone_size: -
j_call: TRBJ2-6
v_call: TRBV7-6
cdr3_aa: ASSLANGPSDVLT

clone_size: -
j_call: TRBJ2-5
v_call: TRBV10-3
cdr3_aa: AISDTGQGLETQY

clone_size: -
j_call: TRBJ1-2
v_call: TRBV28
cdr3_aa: ASSPDSYGYT

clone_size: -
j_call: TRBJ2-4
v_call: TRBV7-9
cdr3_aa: ASSSAGTPRNIQY

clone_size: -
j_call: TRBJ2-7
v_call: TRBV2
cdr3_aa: ASSEWTSGNEQY

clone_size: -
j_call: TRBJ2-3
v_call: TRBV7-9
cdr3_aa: ASSLGGGPTDTQY

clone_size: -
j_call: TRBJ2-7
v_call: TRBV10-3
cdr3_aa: AISPLLGGVGKEQY

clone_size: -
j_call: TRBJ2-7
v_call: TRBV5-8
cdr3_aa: ASSSRYEQY

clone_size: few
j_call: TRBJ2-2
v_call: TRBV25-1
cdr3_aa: ASSAGGSGNTGELF

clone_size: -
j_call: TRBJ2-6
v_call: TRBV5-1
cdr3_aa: ASSRTGGTGANVLT

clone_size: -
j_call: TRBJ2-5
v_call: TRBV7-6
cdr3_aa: ASSLAVNSGRSRETQY

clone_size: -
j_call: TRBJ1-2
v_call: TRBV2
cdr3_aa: ASSLVGRGGYT

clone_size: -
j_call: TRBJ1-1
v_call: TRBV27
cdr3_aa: ASSMQTGGSTEAF

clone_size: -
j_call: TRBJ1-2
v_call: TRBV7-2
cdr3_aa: ASSLGRGAYGYT

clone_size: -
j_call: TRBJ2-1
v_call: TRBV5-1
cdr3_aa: ASSPGVTSSYNEQF

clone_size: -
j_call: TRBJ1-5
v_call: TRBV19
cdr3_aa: ASRGTLYSNQPQH

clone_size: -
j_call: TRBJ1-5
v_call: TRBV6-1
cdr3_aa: ASVRDLRNQPQH

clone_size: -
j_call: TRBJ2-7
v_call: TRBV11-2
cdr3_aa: ASSLDRGYEQY

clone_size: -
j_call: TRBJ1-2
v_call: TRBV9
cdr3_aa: ASSAPHGYT

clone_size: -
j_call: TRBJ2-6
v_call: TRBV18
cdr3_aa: ASSPAGANVLT

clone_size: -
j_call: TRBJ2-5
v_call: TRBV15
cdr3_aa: ATRASREGKTQY

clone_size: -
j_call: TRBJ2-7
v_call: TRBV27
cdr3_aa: ASSLTSRSYEQY

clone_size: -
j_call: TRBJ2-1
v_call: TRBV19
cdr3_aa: ASSPPGQGIGNEQF

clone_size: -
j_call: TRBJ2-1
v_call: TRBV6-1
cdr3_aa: ASSRDFLRGNEQF

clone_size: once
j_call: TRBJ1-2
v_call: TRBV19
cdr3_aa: ASSTQGIYGYT

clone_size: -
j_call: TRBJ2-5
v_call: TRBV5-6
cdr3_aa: ASSLGGTFMAQY

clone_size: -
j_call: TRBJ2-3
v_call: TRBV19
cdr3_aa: ASSPSTGITDTQY

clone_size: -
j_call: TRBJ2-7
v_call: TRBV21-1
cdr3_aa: ASSGRGERRGFYEQY